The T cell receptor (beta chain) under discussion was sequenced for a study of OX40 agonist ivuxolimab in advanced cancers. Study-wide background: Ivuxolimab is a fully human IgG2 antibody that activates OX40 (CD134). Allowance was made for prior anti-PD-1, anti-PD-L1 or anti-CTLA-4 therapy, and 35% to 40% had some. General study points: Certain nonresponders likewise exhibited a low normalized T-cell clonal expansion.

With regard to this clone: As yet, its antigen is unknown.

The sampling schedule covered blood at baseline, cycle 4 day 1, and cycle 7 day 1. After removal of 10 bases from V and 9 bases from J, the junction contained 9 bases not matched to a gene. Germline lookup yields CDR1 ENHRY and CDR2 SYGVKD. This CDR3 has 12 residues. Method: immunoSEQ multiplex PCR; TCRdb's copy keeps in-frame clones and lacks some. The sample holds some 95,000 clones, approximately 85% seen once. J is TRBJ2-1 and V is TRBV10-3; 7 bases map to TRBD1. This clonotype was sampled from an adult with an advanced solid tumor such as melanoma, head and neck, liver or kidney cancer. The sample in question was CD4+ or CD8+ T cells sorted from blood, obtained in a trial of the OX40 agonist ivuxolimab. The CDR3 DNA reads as TGTGCCACCAGGGACAGTCGTAGTGAGCAGTTCTTC. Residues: CATRDSRSEQFF.